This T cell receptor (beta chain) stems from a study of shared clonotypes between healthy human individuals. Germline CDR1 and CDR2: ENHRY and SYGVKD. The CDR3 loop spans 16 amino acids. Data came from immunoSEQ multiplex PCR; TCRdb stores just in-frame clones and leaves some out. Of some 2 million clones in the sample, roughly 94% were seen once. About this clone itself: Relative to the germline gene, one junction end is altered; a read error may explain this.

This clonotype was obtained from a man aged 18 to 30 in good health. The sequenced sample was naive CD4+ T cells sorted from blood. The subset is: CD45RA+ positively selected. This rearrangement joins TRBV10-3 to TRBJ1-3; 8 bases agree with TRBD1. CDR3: CASSADRGPSGNTIYF. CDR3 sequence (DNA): TGTGCCAGCAGTGCTGACAGGGGCCCCTCTGGAAACACCATATATTTT.